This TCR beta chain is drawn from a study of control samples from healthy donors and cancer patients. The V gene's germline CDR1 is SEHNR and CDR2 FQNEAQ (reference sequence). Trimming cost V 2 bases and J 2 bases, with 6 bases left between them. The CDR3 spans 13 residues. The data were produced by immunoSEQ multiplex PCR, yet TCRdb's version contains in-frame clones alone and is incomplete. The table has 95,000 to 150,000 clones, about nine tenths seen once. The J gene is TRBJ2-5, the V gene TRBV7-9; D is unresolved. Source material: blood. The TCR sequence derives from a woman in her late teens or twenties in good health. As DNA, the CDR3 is TGTGCCAGCAGCTTACGGCAGCAAGAGACCCAGTACTTC. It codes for CASSLRQQETQYF. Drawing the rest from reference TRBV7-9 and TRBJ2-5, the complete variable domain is DTGVSQNPRHKITKRGQNVTFRCDPISEHNRLYWYRQTLGQGPEFLTYFQNEAQLEKSRLLSDRFSAERPKGSFSTLEIQRTEQGDSAMYLCASSLRQQETQYFGPGTRLLVL.